These 4 T cell receptor beta chains came from one sample sequenced in a study of blood T cell repertoires in COVID-19 (dated by TCRdb to 2018 to 2021). Libraries were made using the immunoSEQ multiplex PCR assay. Drawn from immuneACCESS, this table holds only the in-frame rearrangements with V and J called that TCRdb kept. Clones are partly lost; checked studies trace under half to an unresolved V gene and leave the rest unexplained. The sample table contains roughly 250,000 clones; only one count was recorded for about four fifths of them. The ten largest make up around 14% of the sample. Sequenced sample: peripheral blood. These TCRs come from a person aged 70 to 85 with COVID-19, enrolled during active disease.

This sequence joins TRBV11-2 and TRBJ2-7; 12 nucleotides match TRBD2. This CDR3 region has 16 residues. V lost 0 bases and J lost 7; bases outside the gene matches: 7. In germline, CDR1 is SGHAT, CDR2 FQNNGV. The CDR3 DNA is TGTGCCAGCAGCTTAGACGGCCTAGCGGGAGGGGGAGAGCAGTACTTC. The encoded protein is CASSLDGLAGGGEQYF.

This clone has ten or more counts. The CDR3 here is CASSAPTGNTGELFF. The CDR3 DNA sequence: TGTGCCAGCAGCGCCCCGACTGGGAACACCGGGGAGCTGTTTTTT. The genes are TRBV9 and TRBJ2-2; no clear D gene. V was clipped by 3 bases and J by 1 base, with 10 bases between them. Germline V gene data show CDR1 as SGDLS and CDR2 as YYNGEE. The CDR3 runs 15 residues. Complete variable domain (other parts from reference TRBV9 and TRBJ2-2): DSGVTQTPKHLITATGQRVTLRCSPRSGDLSVYWYQQSLDQGLQFLIQYYNGEERAKGNILERFSAQQFPDLHSELNLSSLELGDSALYFCASSAPTGNTGELFFGEGSRLTVL.

V gene TRBV4-3 combines with J gene TRBJ2-1; 10 bases align to TRBD2. V shed 1 base, J shed 10 bases, and the junction held 7 bases outside the gene matches. CDR1 and CDR2 (germline): LGHNA, YSLEER. The CDR3 is 15 amino acids. DNA of the CDR3: TGCGCCAGCAGCCAAGGGCCAGCGGGAGGGAGGGAGCAGTTCTTC. As protein: CASSQGPAGGREQFF.

The chain carries TRBV7-2 and TRBJ1-5; 7 nucleotides agree with TRBD1. The CDR3 covers 15 residues. Losses at the gene ends were 3 bases for V and 3 bases for J; bases not matched to a gene: 5. The germline CDR1 and CDR2 sequences are SGHTA and FQGNSA. In DNA, the CDR3 is TGTGCCAGCAGCTTGACAGGGCTTTCCAATCAGCCCCAGCATTTT. As protein: CASSLTGLSNQPQHF.